What follows describes a single T cell receptor beta chain. Random hexamers were used to reverse transcribe about 0.45 to 1 ug of RNA. TCRdb reprocessed the immunoSEQ multiplex PCR reads with MiXCR, giving one entry per CDR3 protein. Of about 160,000 distinct CDR3 sequences listed, approximately 95% are singletons. The data derive from a study of CD8 T cells in Susac syndrome. Trimming pared 0 bases from V and 10 bases from J, leaving 15 bases between. Looked up from germline, CDR1 is LNHDA and CDR2 is SQIVND (reference sequence). The CDR3 spans 14 residues. The clonotype was recovered from a human donor with multiple sclerosis. The chain couples TRBV19 to TRBJ1-1, with a tentative D call TRBD1 (5 bases). Sequenced: CD4+ T cells from PBMCs. The CDR3 coding sequence is TGTGCCAGTAGTATAGAAGTCCTGGGGCCGCGAGCTTTCTTT. Translated: CASSIEVLGPRAFF. Using reference TRBV19 and TRBJ1-1 for the parts outside the CDR3, the full variable domain is DGGITQSPKYLFRKEGQNVTLSCEQNLNHDAMYWYRQDPGQGLRLIYYSQIVNDFQKGDIAEGYSVSREKKESFPLTVTSAQKNPTAFYLCASSIEVLGPRAFFGQGTRLTVV.